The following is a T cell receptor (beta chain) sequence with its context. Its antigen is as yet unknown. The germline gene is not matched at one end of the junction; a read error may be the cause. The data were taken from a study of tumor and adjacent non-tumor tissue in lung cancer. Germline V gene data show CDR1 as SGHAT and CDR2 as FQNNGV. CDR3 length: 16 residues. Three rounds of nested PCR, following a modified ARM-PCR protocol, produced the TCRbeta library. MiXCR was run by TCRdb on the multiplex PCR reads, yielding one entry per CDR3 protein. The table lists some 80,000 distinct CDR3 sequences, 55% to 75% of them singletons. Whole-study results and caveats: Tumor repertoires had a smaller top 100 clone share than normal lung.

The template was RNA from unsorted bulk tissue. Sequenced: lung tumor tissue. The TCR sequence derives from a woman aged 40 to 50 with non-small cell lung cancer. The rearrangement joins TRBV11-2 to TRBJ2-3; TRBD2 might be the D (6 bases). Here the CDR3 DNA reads TGTGCCAGCAGCTTAGCATCTAGCGCTAGTACAGATACGCACTATTTT. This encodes CASSLASSASTDTHYF.